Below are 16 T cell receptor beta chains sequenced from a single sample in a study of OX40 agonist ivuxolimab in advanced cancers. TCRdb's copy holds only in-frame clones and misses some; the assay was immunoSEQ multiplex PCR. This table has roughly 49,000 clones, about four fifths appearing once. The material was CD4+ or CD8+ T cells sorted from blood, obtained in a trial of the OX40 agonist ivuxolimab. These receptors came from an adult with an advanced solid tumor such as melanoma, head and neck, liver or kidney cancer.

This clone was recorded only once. This CDR3 reads CASSLGLQETQYF. The CDR3 coding sequence is TGTGCCAGTAGTCTGGGACTCCAAGAGACCCAGTACTTC. The chain uses TRBV19 and TRBJ2-5; perhaps TRBD2 as D (6 bases). Germline loops: CDR1 LNHDA, CDR2 SQIVND (reference sequence). Trimming took off 5 bases at V and 1 base at J, with 8 bases between the two ends. The CDR3 totals 13 residues.

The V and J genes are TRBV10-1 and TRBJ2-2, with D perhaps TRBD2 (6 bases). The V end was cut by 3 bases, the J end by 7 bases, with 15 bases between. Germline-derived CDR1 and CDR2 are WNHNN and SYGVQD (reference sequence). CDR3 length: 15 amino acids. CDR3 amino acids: CASSDGDFQGGELFF. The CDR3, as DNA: TGCGCCAGCAGTGACGGGGACTTTCAGGGCGGGGAGCTGTTTTTT.

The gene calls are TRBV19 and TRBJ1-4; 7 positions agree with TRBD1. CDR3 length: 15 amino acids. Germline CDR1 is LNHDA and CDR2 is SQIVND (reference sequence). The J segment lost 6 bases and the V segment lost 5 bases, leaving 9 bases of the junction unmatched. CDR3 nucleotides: TGTGCCAGTAGTGTTAACAGGGGCGGGGATGAAAAACTGTTTTTT. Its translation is CASSVNRGGDEKLFF. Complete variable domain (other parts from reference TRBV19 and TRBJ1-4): DGGITQSPKYLFRKEGQNVTLSCEQNLNHDAMYWYRQDPGQGLRLIYYSQIVNDFQKGDIAEGYSVSREKKESFPLTVTSAQKNPTAFYLCASSVNRGGDEKLFFGSGTQLSVL.

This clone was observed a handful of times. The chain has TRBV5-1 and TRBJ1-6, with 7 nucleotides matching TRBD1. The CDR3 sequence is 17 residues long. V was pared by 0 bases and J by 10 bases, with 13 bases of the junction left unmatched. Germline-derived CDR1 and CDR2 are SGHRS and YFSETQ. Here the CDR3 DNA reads TGCGCCAGCAGCTTGGGGACAGGCGGGGCGTGGTCCTCACCCCTCCACTTT. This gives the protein CASSLGTGGAWSSPLHF.

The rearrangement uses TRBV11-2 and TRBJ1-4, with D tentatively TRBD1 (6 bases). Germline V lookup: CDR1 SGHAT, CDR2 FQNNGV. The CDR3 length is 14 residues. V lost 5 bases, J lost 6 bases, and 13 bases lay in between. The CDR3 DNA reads TGTGCCAGCAGCCAGGGGTGGACGGATGAAAAACTGTTTTTT. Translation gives CASSQGWTDEKLFF.

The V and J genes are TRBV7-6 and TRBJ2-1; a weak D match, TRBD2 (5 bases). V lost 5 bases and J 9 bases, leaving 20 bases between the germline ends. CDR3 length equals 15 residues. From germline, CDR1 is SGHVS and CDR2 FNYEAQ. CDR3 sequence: CASSELGEGVTEQFF. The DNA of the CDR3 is TGTGCCAGCAGCGAGCTCGGAGAGGGCGTTACTGAGCAGTTCTTC.

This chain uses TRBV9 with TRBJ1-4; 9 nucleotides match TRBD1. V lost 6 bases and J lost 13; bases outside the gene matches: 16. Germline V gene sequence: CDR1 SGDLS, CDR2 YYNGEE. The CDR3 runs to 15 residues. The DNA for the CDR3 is TGTGCCAGCACTCCCAGGGACAGGGCTCCACCAAGACTGTTTTTT. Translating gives CASTPRDRAPPRLFF.

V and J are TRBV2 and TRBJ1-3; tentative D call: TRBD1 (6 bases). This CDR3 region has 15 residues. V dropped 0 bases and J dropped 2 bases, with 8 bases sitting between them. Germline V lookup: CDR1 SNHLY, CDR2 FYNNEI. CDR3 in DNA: TGTGCCAGCAGTGAAGCGACAGGAACTGGAAACACCATATATTTT. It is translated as CASSEATGTGNTIYF.

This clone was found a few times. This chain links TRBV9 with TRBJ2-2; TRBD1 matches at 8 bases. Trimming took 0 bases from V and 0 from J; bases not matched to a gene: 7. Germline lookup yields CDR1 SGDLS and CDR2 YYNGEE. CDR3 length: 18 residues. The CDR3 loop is CASSVVPGGLPNTGELFF. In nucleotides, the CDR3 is TGTGCCAGCAGCGTAGTTCCAGGGGGCCTACCGAACACCGGGGAGCTGTTTTTT.

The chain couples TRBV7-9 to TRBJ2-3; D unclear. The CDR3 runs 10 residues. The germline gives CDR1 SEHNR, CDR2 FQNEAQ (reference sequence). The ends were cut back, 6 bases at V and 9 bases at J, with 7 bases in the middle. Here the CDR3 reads CASRGMTQYF. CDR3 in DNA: TGTGCCAGCAGGGGGATGACGCAGTATTTT.

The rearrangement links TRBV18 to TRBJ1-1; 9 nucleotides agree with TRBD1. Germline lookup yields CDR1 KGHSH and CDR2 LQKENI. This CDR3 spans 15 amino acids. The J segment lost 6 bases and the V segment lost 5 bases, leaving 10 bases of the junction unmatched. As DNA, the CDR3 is TGTGCCAGCTCAGCGGGACAGGGAATCCTCCCTGAAGCTTTCTTT. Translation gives CASSAGQGILPEAFF.

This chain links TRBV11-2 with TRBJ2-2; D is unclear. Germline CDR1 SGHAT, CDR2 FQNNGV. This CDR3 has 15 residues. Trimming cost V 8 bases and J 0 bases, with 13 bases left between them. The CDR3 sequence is CASGAGLTNTGELFF. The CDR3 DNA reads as TGTGCCAGCGGAGCCGGCCTAACGAACACCGGGGAGCTGTTTTTT. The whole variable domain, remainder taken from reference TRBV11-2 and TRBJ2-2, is EAGVAQSPRYKIIEKRQSVAFWCNPISGHATLYWYQQILGQGPKLLIQFQNNGVVDDSQLPKDRFSAERLKGVDSTLKIQPAKLEDSAVYLCASGAGLTNTGELFFGEGSRLTVL.

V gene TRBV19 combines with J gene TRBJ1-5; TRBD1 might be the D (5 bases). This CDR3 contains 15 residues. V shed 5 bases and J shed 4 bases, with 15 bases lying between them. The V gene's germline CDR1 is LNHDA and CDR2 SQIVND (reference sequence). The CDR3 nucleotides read TGTGCCAGTAGTTACCGGGGCGGCAGAAATCAGCCCCAGCATTTT. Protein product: CASSYRGGRNQPQHF.

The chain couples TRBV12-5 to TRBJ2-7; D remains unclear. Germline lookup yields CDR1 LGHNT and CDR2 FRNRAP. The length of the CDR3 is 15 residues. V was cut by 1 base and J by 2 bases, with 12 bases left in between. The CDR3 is CASGLAPGRAYEQYF. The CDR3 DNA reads TGTGCTAGTGGTTTGGCCCCGGGTAGAGCCTACGAGCAGTACTTC.

The CDR3 sequence is CASSEAHGGSSGNTIYF. The CDR3 DNA follows: TGTGCCAGCAGTGAAGCGCACGGGGGGAGCTCTGGAAACACCATATATTTT. The rearrangement links TRBV6-1 to TRBJ1-3; D is possibly TRBD1 (5 bases). Trimming left V 0 bases short and J 0 bases short, with 12 bases between. Germline V gives CDR1 MNHNS, CDR2 SASEGT. The CDR3 is made up of 17 amino acids.

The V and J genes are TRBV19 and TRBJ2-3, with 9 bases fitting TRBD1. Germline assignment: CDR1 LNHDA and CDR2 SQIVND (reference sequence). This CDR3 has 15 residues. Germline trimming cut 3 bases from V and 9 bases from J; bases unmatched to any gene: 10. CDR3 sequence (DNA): TGTGCCAGTAGTATGTCCGGGACAGGGATCGGGACGCAGTATTTT. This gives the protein CASSMSGTGIGTQYF. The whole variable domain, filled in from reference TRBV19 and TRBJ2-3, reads DGGITQSPKYLFRKEGQNVTLSCEQNLNHDAMYWYRQDPGQGLRLIYYSQIVNDFQKGDIAEGYSVSREKKESFPLTVTSAQKNPTAFYLCASSMSGTGIGTQYFGPGTRLTVL.